This T cell receptor beta chain was sequenced for a study of vaccination effects on CD4 cells after COVID-19. Before sequencing took place, the ViraFEST assay used viral peptide pools to expand antigen-specific CD4+ T cells. Having been cultured for roughly 9 days, the cells underwent CD4+ T cell isolation. Vaccine recipients, nucleocapsid antibody negative, had no prior SARS-CoV-2 infection. With roughly 9.5 ug/ml peptides and around 9.6 IU/ml IL-2, 1.5 million to 2 million PBMC per well were cultured. About this clone: The antigen remains undetermined.

CDR3 length equals 14 residues. V was clipped by 2 bases and J by 3 bases; unmatched bases: 4. Germline-derived CDR1 and CDR2 are KGHSH and LQKENI. Profiled with immunoSEQ multiplex PCR; TCRdb holds only in-frame clones, not every one. Seen here are 20,000 to 25,000 clones, approximately 81% observed once, and the top ten hold 19%. This TCR was sampled from a human donor who received a COVID-19 vaccine. The input for sequencing was CD4+ T cells from PBMCs cultured with HCoV-NL63 spike peptides, taken before COVID-19 vaccination. The gene calls are TRBV18 and TRBJ2-7; TRBD2 agrees at 7 bases. The CDR3 spells CASSPTTSFYEQYF. CDR3 bases: TGTGCCAGCTCACCAACGACTAGCTTCTACGAGCAGTACTTC.